A selection of T cell receptor beta chains follows, all from one sample in a study of control samples from healthy donors and cancer patients. Clones were read by immunoSEQ multiplex PCR, and TCRdb kept only the in-frame ones, dropping some. The sample has 130,000 or so clones; about 88% are singletons. Input material: blood. The receptors were gathered from a man aged 50 to 59 in good health. CDR3s include the opening cysteine and the closing phenylalanine or tryptophan. Fields, in order: V gene, J gene, CDR3 length, CDR3 protein.

TRBV10-3	TRBJ2-5	14	CAISGQLFQETQYF
TRBV7-8	TRBJ2-5	16	CASSSISLAGQETQYF
TRBV4-1	TRBJ1-2	15	CASSQEGAWGYGYTF
TRBV2	TRBJ2-3	15	CASSERRGPTDTQYF
TRBV10-3	TRBJ1-2	11	CAISTGEVYTF
TRBV2	TRBJ2-1	14	CASSSGTGTYEQFF
TRBV12-3/TRBV12-4	TRBJ1-2	13	CASTNRRGMGYTF
TRBV19	TRBJ2-5	13	CASSLGLGETQYF
TRBV5-6	TRBJ2-5	16	CASSLEPYGVQETQYF
TRBV11-3	TRBJ2-3	16	CASSFGLPFGTDTQYF
TRBV4-1	TRBJ1-2	16	CASSQDQNKAYYGYTF
TRBV2	TRBJ2-2	14	CASSVGRNTGELFF
TRBV28	TRBJ1-5	14	CASSPARGYQPQHF
TRBV6-5	TRBJ1-6	15	CATIQGNIYNSPLHF
TRBV5-1	TRBJ2-3	13	CASSRGTTDTQYF
TRBV18	TRBJ2-7	13	CASSVDRTYEQYF
TRBV7-9	TRBJ1-1	16	CASSSRPGQLNTEAFF
TRBV30	TRBJ2-7	15	CAWRPQGAVGYEQYF
TRBV18	TRBJ2-2	16	CASSPNNGRNTGELFF
TRBV7-3	TRBJ2-5	14	CASSLRAGEETQYF
TRBV5-1	TRBJ2-2	13	CASSLQVPGELFF
TRBV7-3	TRBJ2-1	11	CASSLGHEQFF
TRBV11-2	TRBJ1-1	11	CASSGNKKAFF
TRBV10-3	TRBJ2-7	16	CAISESPDDMSYEQYF
TRBV3-1/TRBV3-2	TRBJ2-5	15	CASSQGSSWQETQYF
TRBV5-1	TRBJ1-2	16	CASSLGHHPLPYGYTF
TRBV4-1	TRBJ1-3	18	CASSQGTVGLYPGNTIYF
TRBV27	TRBJ2-7	14	CASSLSASPFEQYF
TRBV11-3	TRBJ1-2	17	CASSPTRTGFYPYGYTF
TRBV7-9	TRBJ2-3	15	CASSLALQGPDTQYF
TRBV6-5	TRBJ1-1	14	CASSYVGQKTEAFF
TRBV2	TRBJ2-7	15	CASLLTTGSSYEQYF
TRBV5-1	TRBJ2-1	15	CASSFLAGGPGEQFF
TRBV12-3/TRBV12-4	TRBJ2-3	11	CASSRKDSQYF
TRBV30	TRBJ2-5	14	CAWSADRGSETQYF
TRBV6-5	TRBJ1-6	15	CASSYGWGLNSPLHF
TRBV5-1	TRBJ2-7	14	CASSLPRISYEQYF
TRBV6-5	TRBJ2-3	14	CASNPGYGTDTQYF
TRBV19	TRBJ1-5	16	CASSIGGGWWNQPQHF
TRBV24-1	TRBJ2-1	16	CATSDPLAISYNEQFF
TRBV13	TRBJ1-1	16	CASSFWTAFVNTEAFF
TRBV11-2	TRBJ2-3	18	CASSLDPGLAGVQDTQYF
TRBV5-1	TRBJ1-1	14	CASSLGGRNTEAFF
TRBV28	TRBJ1-6	17	CASSLLIDRQYNSPLHF
TRBV18	TRBJ2-5	15	CASSPPDPGRETQYF
TRBV7-8	TRBJ1-2	13	CASSLTDHYGYTF
TRBV28	TRBJ2-7	17	CASSPPLGGGFTYEQYF
TRBV28	TRBJ2-7	13	CASIDTGRYEQYF
TRBV2	TRBJ1-1	13	CASSEVEGLSAFF
TRBV14	TRBJ1-1	15	CASSQGGLQNTEAFF
TRBV24-1	TRBJ2-2	16	CATSDLDTGGPGELFF
TRBV12-3/TRBV12-4	TRBJ1-2	12	CASRQQGGGYTF
TRBV24-1	TRBJ2-3	14	CATSAQAGLDTQYF
TRBV30	TRBJ2-1	17	CACNKLSRTSSYNEQFF
TRBV6-1	TRBJ2-1	13	CASSEGQGNEQFF
TRBV18	TRBJ1-6	15	CASSPADYDRSPLHF